These 14 T cell receptor beta chains were sequenced from one sample in a study of breast tumors, draining lymph nodes, adjacent tissues. Using its own MiXCR run on the multiplex PCR reads, TCRdb lists one record per CDR3 protein. The repertoire has over 250,000 distinct CDR3 sequences, 30% of them found once; the top ten carry more than 0.95%. Breast cancer patients provided tissue from their axillary draining lymph nodes. Sequencing was carried out using axillary lymph node tissue. All receptors derive from a female donor with breast cancer. Some clones in this sample may be carry-over from other donors' samples.

This sequence joins TRBV15 and TRBJ1-5; unclear D gene. Trimming removed 2 bases from V and 3 bases from J, with 8 bases in between. This CDR3 is built from 14 residues. Germline loops: CDR1 LNHNV, CDR2 YYDKDF (reference sequence). Here the CDR3 reads CATSRRQDNQPQHF. The CDR3 DNA is TGTGCCACCAGCAGAAGACAAGACAATCAGCCCCAGCATTTT. Based on the CDR3 plus reference TRBV15 and TRBJ1-5, the full variable domain is DAMVIQNPRYQVTQFGKPVTLSCSQTLNHNVMYWYQQKSSQAPKLLFHYYDKDFNNEADTPDNFQSRRPNTSFCFLDIRSPGLGDTAMYLCATSRRQDNQPQHFGDGTRLSIL.

There are many counts of this clonotype. The chain uses TRBV2 and TRBJ2-1; 8 positions agree with TRBD1. V shed 6 bases, J shed 0 bases, and the junction held 4 bases outside the gene matches. From germline, CDR1 is SNHLY and CDR2 FYNNEI. This CDR3 has 15 amino acids. CDR3 amino acids: CASRRQGYSYNEQFF. In nucleotides, the CDR3 is TGTGCCAGCAGACGACAGGGGTACTCCTACAATGAGCAGTTCTTC.

There are a few counts of this clonotype. With a much larger clone just one base away, this may be a read error. The rearrangement joins TRBV6-5 to TRBJ2-3; a possible D gene is TRBD1 (6 bases). V was shortened by 5 bases and J by 5 bases, with 14 bases between the two germline ends. The CDR3 totals 14 residues. CDR1 and CDR2 (germline): MNHEY, SVGAGI. CDR3 nucleotide sequence: TGTGCCAGCAGTCCTGCGGACAGCTTAGATACGCAGTATTTT. It codes for CASSPADSLDTQYF.

As to this clonotype: A much more abundant neighbour one base away suggests this may be a read error. The chain is built from TRBV6-5 and TRBJ2-1; no clear D gene. Germline V lookup: CDR1 MNHEY, CDR2 SVGAGI. CDR3 length: 14 residues. Trimming took 7 bases from V and 5 from J, leaving 15 bases between them. CDR3 sequence (DNA): TGTGCCAGCAAAGGGTCCGTGACCCACAATGAGCAGTTCTTC. Residues: CASKGSVTHNEQFF.

This clonotype has ten or more counts. The chain uses TRBV6-1 and TRBJ1-2, with a possible D match to TRBD1 (5 bases). The CDR3 contains 13 residues. Germline CDR1 reads MNHNS; CDR2 reads SASEGT. V lost 5 bases to trimming and J lost 3 bases, with 10 bases between them. The CDR3 nucleotides are TGTGCCAGCAGTTCGGGGGTATACTATGGCTACACCTTC. It codes for CASSSGVYYGYTF.

V usage is TRBV11-2 and J usage is TRBJ1-5, with 8 bases identical to TRBD1. The length of the CDR3 is 17 residues. Germline CDR1 and CDR2: SGHAT and FQNNGV. V lost 3 bases and J lost 0; bases outside the gene matches: 7. CDR3 nucleotides: TGTGCCAGCAGCTTTGGACAGGGCGGTAGTAGCAATCAGCCCCAGCATTTT. Amino acids: CASSFGQGGSSNQPQHF.

This clonotype was counted a few times. A much larger clonotype is one base distant, so this may be a read error. The CDR3 loop is CASSLAGPHNSPLHF. The CDR3 coding sequence is TGTGCCAGCAGCTTGGCAGGGCCACATAATTCACCCCTCCACTTT. The J gene is TRBJ1-6, the V gene TRBV5-6, with a possible D match to TRBD1 (5 bases). V lost 0 bases and J lost 5, with 9 bases in between. CDR1 is SGHDT and CDR2 is YYEEEE in the germline V gene. The CDR3 is 15 amino acids.

With regard to this clonotype: The germline gene is not matched at one end of the junction; a read error may be the cause. V and J are TRBV20-1 and TRBJ2-1, with D possibly being TRBD2 (6 bases). This CDR3 region has 14 residues. Germline V CDR1 and CDR2: DFQATT, SNEGSKA (reference sequence). The CDR3 spells CSAGEPGARNEQFF. For the CDR3, the DNA is TGCAGTGCTGGAGAACCGGGAGCTCGGAATGAGCAGTTCTTC.

The sample holds many counts of this clonotype. The V gene is TRBV3-1, the J gene TRBJ2-6, with D hard to call. The CDR3 has 14 amino acids. V lost 8 bases to trimming and J lost 0 bases, with 8 bases between them. Germline values: CDR1 LGHDT, CDR2 YNNKEL (reference sequence). The CDR3 loop is CASELSSGANVLTF. CDR3 sequence (DNA): TGTGCCAGCGAGCTAAGCTCTGGGGCCAACGTCCTGACTTTC.

This clonotype was recorded many times. The chain is built from TRBV20-1 and TRBJ2-5; D gene uncertain. The CDR3 consists of 11 residues. V lost 3 bases and J lost 1, with 3 bases in between. Per germline, CDR1 DFQATT and CDR2 SNEGSKA (reference sequence). CDR3 sequence (DNA): TGCAGTGCTAGTCCCCAAGAGACCCAGTACTTC. It codes for CSASPQETQYF.

This clonotype was recorded many times. The V call is TRBV9, the J call TRBJ1-4; tentatively, D is TRBD1 (6 bases). Germline V gives CDR1 SGDLS, CDR2 YYNGEE. The CDR3 consists of 16 residues. V dropped 3 bases and J dropped 4 bases, with 16 bases sitting between them. As DNA, the CDR3 is TGTGCCAGCAGCGCAACTCCCGGGACAAGTAATGAAAAACTGTTTTTT. This sequence encodes CASSATPGTSNEKLFF.

The chain is built from TRBV27 and TRBJ2-7, with D possibly TRBD2 on 6 matching bases. Trimming removed 4 bases at V and 3 bases at J, with 19 bases between. This CDR3 is 16 amino acids long. Germline V gene lookup returns CDR1 MNHEY and CDR2 SMNVEV (reference sequence). As DNA, the CDR3 is TGTGCCAGCAGTTCTAGGAGGGAAGCCAAGAGCTACGAGCAGTACTTC. Protein product: CASSSRREAKSYEQYF.

This clonotype was picked up many times. CDR3 in DNA: TGTGCCACCAGCCCCCGAACAGGGAACTATGGCTACACCTTC. Translated, it gives CATSPRTGNYGYTF. V is TRBV15 and J is TRBJ1-2, with D possibly being TRBD1 (6 bases). This CDR3 comprises 14 residues. Per germline, CDR1 LNHNV and CDR2 YYDKDF (reference sequence). Trimming removed 5 bases from V and 2 bases from J, with 12 bases in between.

This clonotype was recorded at least ten times. The chain is built from TRBV9 and TRBJ2-3, with 8 bases identical to TRBD1. The germline V gene has CDR1 SGDLS and CDR2 YYNGEE. J gave up 2 bases and V 4 bases, and 6 bases lay outside the gene matches. The CDR3 totals 15 residues. CDR3 protein: CASSSRDRTTDTQYF. The DNA for the CDR3 is TGTGCCAGCAGCTCGAGGGACAGGACCACAGATACGCAGTATTTT.